The rows below give T cell receptor beta chains drawn from one sample of a study of CD8+ T cells in alopecia areata. Some clones are missing from TCRdb's copy, which holds only in-frame ones; the method was immunoSEQ multiplex PCR. The sample contains 150,000 to 200,000 clones, 58% of which appear only once. This specimen was CD4+ T cells sorted from blood, taken at approximately week 60, from a patient treated with tofacitinib. The receptors shown here come from a human donor with alopecia areata. The CDR3 runs from the conserved cysteine through the conserved F or W. D genes are given only for firm matches. Some rows have no size entry. The others give once, few or many, or a class for an expanded clone.

TRBD1,few,TRBV18,TRBJ1-1,TGTGCCAGCTCACCAGGGACAGGGGTAAACACTGAAGCTTTCTTT,CASSPGTGVNTEAFF
.,.,TRBV18,TRBJ2-7,TGTGCCAGCTCACTAAACAGGGACGAGCAGTACTTC,CASSLNRDEQYF
.,few,TRBV9,TRBJ2-3,TGTGCCAGCAGCGTTGGAACAGATACGCAGTATTTT,CASSVGTDTQYF
.,.,TRBV10-3,TRBJ1-1,TGTGCCATCAGAATAACAGCGAACACTGAAGCTTTCTTT,CAIRITANTEAFF
.,.,TRBV30,TRBJ1-6,TGTGCCTGGAGTGTAGGACAAAATAATTCACCCCTCCACTTT,CAWSVGQNNSPLHF
.,.,TRBV29-1,TRBJ1-1,TGCAGCGCCCCAGGCTACGCAGGAGCTTTCTTT,CSAPGYAGAFF
TRBD2,.,TRBV5-8,TRBJ2-5,TGTGCCAGCAGCCAAAGCGGGCAGCGCGGGGGGACCCAGTACTTC,CASSQSGQRGGTQYF
.,.,TRBV4-2,TRBJ1-2,TGTGCCAGCAGCCAAGGACAGGTCAACTATGGCTACACCTTC,CASSQGQVNYGYTF
TRBD1,.,TRBV18,TRBJ2-5,TGTGCCAGCTCATCTGGACAGGGCGGCAAGACCCAGTACTTC,CASSSGQGGKTQYF
TRBD2,once,TRBV10-3,TRBJ2-3,TGTGCCATCAGGGGCAGCGGGGGCACAGATACGCAGTATTTT,CAIRGSGGTDTQYF
TRBD1,few,TRBV7-2,TRBJ2-7,TGTGCCAGCAGCCTCGGACAGGGAACCATCTACGAGCAGTACTTC,CASSLGQGTIYEQYF
TRBD1,few,TRBV6-5,TRBJ1-1,TGTGCCAGCAGTCGGACAGGGGGCACTGAAGCTTTCTTT,CASSRTGGTEAFF
.,.,TRBV29-1,TRBJ1-1,TGCAGCGTTGAACGCGCCCGGGGACGCACTGAAGCTTTCTTT,CSVERARGRTEAFF
.,.,TRBV6-5,TRBJ1-2,TGTGCCAGCAGTTACGGTACGAGAGCTTCAGGAGGCTACACCTTC,CASSYGTRASGGYTF
.,few,TRBV4-1,TRBJ2-1,TGCGCCAGCAGCCAGTTAGCAGCTGAGCAGTTCTTC,CASSQLAAEQFF
.,.,TRBV18,TRBJ2-3,TGTGCCAGCTCACCCCGAGACCCCCCGAGAGATACGCAGTATTTT,CASSPRDPPRDTQYF
.,.,TRBV7-8,TRBJ2-7,TGTGCCAGCAGCCCGGGGGAAGTCCACGAGCAGTACTTC,CASSPGEVHEQYF
.,few,TRBV29-1,TRBJ1-2,TGCAGCGTTGCGGGGACGACGCCCCAAGGCTACACCTTC,CSVAGTTPQGYTF
TRBD1,.,TRBV29-1,TRBJ1-2,TGCAGCGTGGACAGGGGTATTGGCTACACCTTC,CSVDRGIGYTF
.,.,TRBV30,TRBJ1-1,TGTGCCTGGAGTGCTGGACTCCGGAATACTGAAGCTTTCTTT,CAWSAGLRNTEAFF
.,.,TRBV29-1,TRBJ2-5,TGCAGCGTTCGTGAGGGGAGCGAGACCCAGTACTTC,CSVREGSETQYF
.,few,TRBV30,TRBJ1-2,TGTGCCTGGAGAGACTATGGCTACACCTTC,CAWRDYGYTF